The text below deals with one T cell receptor beta chain. Its antigen is not known. The sample is drawn from a study of T cells in Graves' hyperthyroidism and ophthalmopathy. Overall study results and limits: Also found in blood were most expanded thyroid clonotypes above 0.001.

Lactation, pregnancy, other autoimmune disease or uncontrolled infection excluded patients. The PBMCs studied were ones that came from 9 to 10 ml fresh peripheral blood. RNA transcripts were the template for amplifying TCR beta CDR3 regions. The TCR CDR3 was amplified in a first-round RT-PCR using the HTBI primer set. TCRdb recomputed calls from the multiplex PCR reads with MiXCR, one row per CDR3 protein. The top ten clones hold 5.8% of a sample with some 600,000 distinct CDR3 sequences, approximately 14% of them seen once. The V gene's germline CDR1 is SGDLS and CDR2 YYNGEE. The CDR3 runs to 14 residues. Trimming took off 0 bases at V and 3 bases at J, with 10 bases between the two ends.

The receptor comes from a woman in her twenties or thirties with Graves' hyperthyroidism that later progressed to Graves' ophthalmopathy. The V and J genes are TRBV9 and TRBJ2-7; unclear D gene. Sequencing used blood. CDR3 residues: CASSVGPDNYEQYF. For the CDR3, the DNA is TGTGCCAGCAGCGTAGGACCAGACAACTACGAGCAGTACTTC. Combining the CDR3 with reference TRBV9 and TRBJ2-7 gives the whole variable domain DSGVTQTPKHLITATGQRVTLRCSPRSGDLSVYWYQQSLDQGLQFLIQYYNGEERAKGNILERFSAQQFPDLHSELNLSSLELGDSALYFCASSVGPDNYEQYFGPGTRLTVT.